Listed below are T cell receptor beta chains from one sample, sequenced in a study of radiation and T cells in renal cell carcinoma. Using immunoSEQ multiplex PCR, the repertoire was profiled, and TCRdb retains in-frame clones only, with some absent. This table has 100,000 to 150,000 clones, around 83% appearing once. The specimen comprised blood, sampled from a patient whose treatment included radiotherapy and nephrectomy. These receptors all come from a woman aged 60-75 years with renal cell carcinoma. Both conserved end residues are part of each CDR3. The order of the fields is clone size, D gene, J gene, V gene, CDR3 DNA, CDR3 protein. A D gene is named only where the DNA matches it firmly. Rows give clone size only sometimes, using once, few, many, or a class for an expanded clone.

clone_size: .
d_call: .
j_call: TRBJ2-7
v_call: TRBV7-2
cdr3_nt: TGTGCCAGCAGCCAAGGGAAGGTCTACGAGCAGTACTTC
cdr3_aa: CASSQGKVYEQYF

clone_size: .
d_call: .
j_call: TRBJ1-5
v_call: TRBV19
cdr3_nt: TGTGCCAGTAGCCTGGGACCCGGAGGGAATCAGCCCCAGCATTTT
cdr3_aa: CASSLGPGGNQPQHF

clone_size: .
d_call: TRBD1
j_call: TRBJ1-1
v_call: TRBV5-4
cdr3_nt: TGTGCCAGCAGCCGTCCCGGGACAGGGGTCGCTGAAGCTTTCTTT
cdr3_aa: CASSRPGTGVAEAFF

clone_size: .
d_call: .
j_call: TRBJ1-4
v_call: TRBV1
cdr3_nt: TGCACCAGCAGCCAAGATTGGGAGAGGGGACCTAATGAAAAACTGTTTTTT
cdr3_aa: CTSSQDWERGPNEKLFF

clone_size: .
d_call: TRBD1
j_call: TRBJ1-5
v_call: TRBV19
cdr3_nt: TGTGCCAGTAGAGGGACAGGGGATCAGCCCCAGCATTTT
cdr3_aa: CASRGTGDQPQHF

clone_size: few
d_call: .
j_call: TRBJ2-1
v_call: TRBV11-2
cdr3_nt: TGTGCCAGCAGCTTAGACGGTGGGGCCTACAATGAGCAGTTCTTC
cdr3_aa: CASSLDGGAYNEQFF

clone_size: .
d_call: .
j_call: TRBJ1-4
v_call: TRBV19
cdr3_nt: TGTGCCAGTAGTCCCCGGTCCAATGAAAAACTGTTTTTT
cdr3_aa: CASSPRSNEKLFF

clone_size: .
d_call: .
j_call: TRBJ2-5
v_call: TRBV23-1
cdr3_nt: TGCGCCAGCGGTAATACCTTAAAGTGGGAGACCCAGTACTTC
cdr3_aa: CASGNTLKWETQYF

clone_size: .
d_call: .
j_call: TRBJ2-5
v_call: TRBV2
cdr3_nt: TGTGCCAGCAGTGAAGTAACGTCAGCTCAAGAGACCCAGTACTTC
cdr3_aa: CASSEVTSAQETQYF

clone_size: .
d_call: .
j_call: TRBJ1-6
v_call: TRBV6-5
cdr3_nt: TGTGCCAGCAGTTACTCCGGACAGAATAATTCACCCCTCCACTTT
cdr3_aa: CASSYSGQNNSPLHF

clone_size: .
d_call: .
j_call: TRBJ1-3
v_call: TRBV11-3
cdr3_nt: TGTGCCAGCAGCGCCGGAGGGGGAAACACCATATATTTT
cdr3_aa: CASSAGGGNTIYF

clone_size: .
d_call: TRBD1
j_call: TRBJ2-7
v_call: TRBV28
cdr3_nt: TGTGCCAGCAGCCGGACAGGGAGCTCCCGGCTGTACTTC
cdr3_aa: CASSRTGSSRLYF

clone_size: .
d_call: .
j_call: TRBJ2-5
v_call: TRBV11-2
cdr3_nt: TGTGCCAGCAGCCCAATACCAGGGTCCCAAGAGACCCAGTACTTC
cdr3_aa: CASSPIPGSQETQYF

clone_size: once
d_call: .
j_call: TRBJ1-1
v_call: TRBV6-1
cdr3_nt: TGTGCCAGCAGTGGGCCCAGCAGAGTGAACACTGAAGCTTTCTTT
cdr3_aa: CASSGPSRVNTEAFF

clone_size: .
d_call: .
j_call: TRBJ2-5
v_call: TRBV5-5
cdr3_nt: TGTGCCAGCAGCTTGATGTCCCGGTGGGGGGGCCGGGAGACCCAGTACTTC
cdr3_aa: CASSLMSRWGGRETQYF

clone_size: few
d_call: TRBD1
j_call: TRBJ1-1
v_call: TRBV30
cdr3_nt: TGTGCCTGGACCCGGACAGGCTGGACTGAAGCTTTCTTT
cdr3_aa: CAWTRTGWTEAFF

clone_size: .
d_call: .
j_call: TRBJ1-2
v_call: TRBV28
cdr3_nt: TGTGCCAGCAGACCAGGGGACGGTGGCTACACCTTC
cdr3_aa: CASRPGDGGYTF

clone_size: .
d_call: .
j_call: TRBJ2-5
v_call: TRBV7-3
cdr3_nt: TGTGCCAGCAGCTTAGGGGGTTCCGGGAGAGAGACCCAGTACTTC
cdr3_aa: CASSLGGSGRETQYF

clone_size: once
d_call: .
j_call: TRBJ2-7
v_call: TRBV6-6
cdr3_nt: TGTGCCAGCAGCTATTTGGAGTGGGCGGCGTACTTC
cdr3_aa: CASSYLEWAAYF

clone_size: .
d_call: .
j_call: TRBJ2-1
v_call: TRBV19
cdr3_nt: TGTGCCAGTAGTCCCCGACAGGCCGGGTACAATGAGCAGTTCTTC
cdr3_aa: CASSPRQAGYNEQFF

clone_size: .
d_call: .
j_call: TRBJ2-2
v_call: TRBV6-1
cdr3_nt: TGTGCCAGCAGTGAATTCCAGTCTAACACCGGGGAGTTGTTTTTT
cdr3_aa: CASSEFQSNTGELFF

clone_size: .
d_call: TRBD1
j_call: TRBJ2-1
v_call: TRBV27
cdr3_nt: TGTGCCAGCACGCCCTATGGACAGGGACAAGGATCGAGGGGGAATGAGCAGTTCTTC
cdr3_aa: CASTPYGQGQGSRGNEQFF

clone_size: .
d_call: TRBD1
j_call: TRBJ1-1
v_call: TRBV27
cdr3_nt: TGTGCCAGCAGTTTCCAGGGGGAGAACACTGAAGCTTTCTTT
cdr3_aa: CASSFQGENTEAFF

clone_size: once
d_call: TRBD2
j_call: TRBJ2-7
v_call: TRBV4-2
cdr3_nt: TGTGCCAGCAGCCAGGTAGCGGGAGGGAGCTCCTACGAGCAGTACTTC
cdr3_aa: CASSQVAGGSSYEQYF

clone_size: .
d_call: TRBD1
j_call: TRBJ1-1
v_call: TRBV13
cdr3_nt: TGTGCCGGGGACAGGGAAGCGAACACTGAAGCTTTCTTT
cdr3_aa: CAGDREANTEAFF

clone_size: .
d_call: .
j_call: TRBJ2-5
v_call: TRBV15
cdr3_nt: TGTGCCACCAGCAGAGAAGGGGGGCGCTGGACGGAGACCCAGTACTTC
cdr3_aa: CATSREGGRWTETQYF

clone_size: .
d_call: .
j_call: TRBJ2-1
v_call: TRBV29-1
cdr3_nt: TGCAGCCTGATGGACGCTCCTTACAATGAGCAGTTCTTC
cdr3_aa: CSLMDAPYNEQFF

clone_size: .
d_call: TRBD1
j_call: TRBJ1-5
v_call: TRBV18
cdr3_nt: TGTGCCAGCTCTCCCGGGACAGGGAATCAGCCCCAGCATTTT
cdr3_aa: CASSPGTGNQPQHF

clone_size: once
d_call: .
j_call: TRBJ2-1
v_call: TRBV10-3
cdr3_nt: TGTGCCAGCTCTAGGCCCGGGGATGAGCAGTTCTTC
cdr3_aa: CASSRPGDEQFF

clone_size: .
d_call: TRBD2
j_call: TRBJ2-2
v_call: TRBV29-1
cdr3_nt: TGCAGCGTTGACCTTGGCGGGAGGAACACCGGGGAGCTGTTTTTT
cdr3_aa: CSVDLGGRNTGELFF

clone_size: .
d_call: .
j_call: TRBJ1-2
v_call: TRBV2
cdr3_nt: TGTGCCAGCAGTGAAGACAGGAGAAATGGCTACACCTTC
cdr3_aa: CASSEDRRNGYTF

clone_size: .
d_call: .
j_call: TRBJ2-1
v_call: TRBV4-1
cdr3_nt: TGCGCCAGCAGCCTCCTACCTACAACGGGACGGCCCTACAATGAGCAGTTCTTC
cdr3_aa: CASSLLPTTGRPYNEQFF

clone_size: .
d_call: .
j_call: TRBJ2-5
v_call: TRBV29-1
cdr3_nt: TGCAGCGTTCTTTACCTGGGGGGCCGAGAGACCCAGTACTTC
cdr3_aa: CSVLYLGGRETQYF

clone_size: .
d_call: TRBD1
j_call: TRBJ1-2
v_call: TRBV6-5
cdr3_nt: TGTGCCAGCAGGAAAGGACAGGGCCTAGGCTACACCTTC
cdr3_aa: CASRKGQGLGYTF

clone_size: .
d_call: TRBD1
j_call: TRBJ1-2
v_call: TRBV4-1
cdr3_nt: TGCGCCAGCAGCCAAGTCGACAGGGATTACTATGGCTACACCTTC
cdr3_aa: CASSQVDRDYYGYTF

clone_size: .
d_call: .
j_call: TRBJ2-2
v_call: TRBV19
cdr3_nt: TGTGCCAGTAGCCGGAGACTAGAAAACGGGGAGCTGTTTTTT
cdr3_aa: CASSRRLENGELFF

clone_size: .
d_call: .
j_call: TRBJ1-1
v_call: TRBV7-3
cdr3_nt: TGTGCCAGCAGCTTAACGGACGGGGACACTGAAGCTTTCTTT
cdr3_aa: CASSLTDGDTEAFF

clone_size: .
d_call: .
j_call: TRBJ1-1
v_call: TRBV5-1
cdr3_nt: TGCGCCAGCAGCTTGGCCGGGCCCCGAGACACTGAAGCTTTCTTT
cdr3_aa: CASSLAGPRDTEAFF

clone_size: .
d_call: .
j_call: TRBJ2-1
v_call: TRBV18
cdr3_nt: TGTGCCAGCTCACTACGTTGGGGCGGTGAGCAGTTCTTC
cdr3_aa: CASSLRWGGEQFF

clone_size: .
d_call: .
j_call: TRBJ1-4
v_call: TRBV7-2
cdr3_nt: TGTGCCAGCAGCATCCAGTCCCTCGGTAATGAAAAACTGTTTTTT
cdr3_aa: CASSIQSLGNEKLFF

clone_size: .
d_call: TRBD1
j_call: TRBJ1-6
v_call: TRBV27
cdr3_nt: TGTGCCAGCAGCGACAGGGGTTATAATTCACCCCTCCACTTT
cdr3_aa: CASSDRGYNSPLHF

clone_size: .
d_call: .
j_call: TRBJ2-7
v_call: TRBV11-2
cdr3_nt: TGTGCCAGCAGCTTAGACCGTTACGAGCAGTACTTC
cdr3_aa: CASSLDRYEQYF

clone_size: .
d_call: .
j_call: TRBJ2-2
v_call: TRBV6-4
cdr3_nt: TGTGCCAGCAGTGACTCGAGGCTAGGAGGCACCGGGGAGCTGTTTTTT
cdr3_aa: CASSDSRLGGTGELFF

clone_size: .
d_call: TRBD1
j_call: TRBJ1-4
v_call: TRBV18
cdr3_nt: TGTGCCAGCCTCACCAGTATGGACAGGGTGGAAATTGATGAAAAACTGTTTTTT
cdr3_aa: CASLTSMDRVEIDEKLFF

clone_size: .
d_call: .
j_call: TRBJ1-6
v_call: TRBV6-5
cdr3_nt: TGTGCCAGCACCCTCGTGGGTCGGGGAAATTCACCCCTCCACTTT
cdr3_aa: CASTLVGRGNSPLHF

clone_size: few
d_call: TRBD2
j_call: TRBJ2-7
v_call: TRBV27
cdr3_nt: TGTGCCAGCAGTTTTCAAGCGGGAGAAGTCTACGAGCAGTACTTC
cdr3_aa: CASSFQAGEVYEQYF

clone_size: once
d_call: TRBD2
j_call: TRBJ2-2
v_call: TRBV2
cdr3_nt: TGTGCCAGCAGCGTAGCGGGAGGGAAGAACACCGGGGAGCTGTTTTTT
cdr3_aa: CASSVAGGKNTGELFF

clone_size: .
d_call: .
j_call: TRBJ1-1
v_call: TRBV28
cdr3_nt: TGTGCCAGCAAACCAGTTAACACTGAAGCTTTCTTT
cdr3_aa: CASKPVNTEAFF

clone_size: .
d_call: TRBD1
j_call: TRBJ1-2
v_call: TRBV19
cdr3_nt: TGTGCCAGTAGCCTAGGACAGGAGTATGGTATCGGCTACACCTTC
cdr3_aa: CASSLGQEYGIGYTF

clone_size: few
d_call: TRBD1
j_call: TRBJ1-1
v_call: TRBV5-1
cdr3_nt: TGCGCCAGCAGCGTGACAGGGCGGGCCACTGAAGCTTTCTTT
cdr3_aa: CASSVTGRATEAFF

clone_size: once
d_call: TRBD2
j_call: TRBJ2-3
v_call: TRBV19
cdr3_nt: TGTGCCAGTAGTATCCCGACTAGCGGGAGCTCAGATACGCAGTATTTT
cdr3_aa: CASSIPTSGSSDTQYF

clone_size: .
d_call: .
j_call: TRBJ1-1
v_call: TRBV6-5
cdr3_nt: TGTGCCAGCAGTTACGGCAGGCTCACTGAAGCTTTCTTT
cdr3_aa: CASSYGRLTEAFF

clone_size: once
d_call: .
j_call: TRBJ2-7
v_call: TRBV4-1
cdr3_nt: TGCGCCAGCGGCCAAGACTCCGGGACATGGGCGCGGGAGCAGTACTTC
cdr3_aa: CASGQDSGTWAREQYF

clone_size: .
d_call: TRBD1
j_call: TRBJ1-2
v_call: TRBV2
cdr3_nt: TGTGCCAGCAGTTCGGACAGGGGGTTCTATGGCTACACCTTC
cdr3_aa: CASSSDRGFYGYTF

clone_size: .
d_call: .
j_call: TRBJ1-2
v_call: TRBV6-6
cdr3_nt: TGTGCCAGCAAAGCCCCGGCAGGCTACATGGGAGGCTACACCTTC
cdr3_aa: CASKAPAGYMGGYTF

clone_size: .
d_call: .
j_call: TRBJ1-2
v_call: TRBV29-1
cdr3_nt: TGCAGCCCCGAAGGACTAGAACAGGGAAGCTACACCTTC
cdr3_aa: CSPEGLEQGSYTF

clone_size: .
d_call: .
j_call: TRBJ2-6
v_call: TRBV14
cdr3_nt: TGTGCCAGCAGCCTCAACCAGGGCTATGGGGTCCTGACTTTC
cdr3_aa: CASSLNQGYGVLTF

clone_size: .
d_call: .
j_call: TRBJ1-2
v_call: TRBV11-2
cdr3_nt: TGTGCCAGCAGCCCGGACGGGGCCTATGGCTACACCTTC
cdr3_aa: CASSPDGAYGYTF

clone_size: .
d_call: TRBD2
j_call: TRBJ2-3
v_call: TRBV9
cdr3_nt: TGTGCCAGCAGCGTGTCTAGCGGGAGCACAGATACGCAGTATTTT
cdr3_aa: CASSVSSGSTDTQYF

clone_size: .
d_call: .
j_call: TRBJ1-3
v_call: TRBV4-1
cdr3_nt: TGCGCCAGCAGCTACAGGGGAAACACCATATATTTT
cdr3_aa: CASSYRGNTIYF